In this sample, the clone carrying this T cell receptor beta chain turned up a few times. Its antigen is unknown. The data were obtained in a study of cytomegalovirus exposure and HLA in healthy donors. Study outcomes and limitations: Common viral pathogens (according to a later analysis) appeared linked to several of the most significant clusters. The authors judged a highly shared variant cluster likely a sequencing artifact. In vitro assays verified that three CMV-associated chains recognized CMV antigens specifically.

Both 60 Vbeta primers and 13 Jbeta primers went into the PCR. Assay: immunoSEQ multiplex PCR; the TCRdb copy retains only in-frame clones and omits some. The table has 65,000 to 85,000 clones, roughly two thirds seen once. The sample was PBMCs. The receptor's source is a man in his sixties in good health and CMV-seropositive.

CDR3 bases: TGTGCCAGCAGTGTAAGGGACAAATACGAGCAGTACTTC. Protein: CASSVRDKYEQYF. The genes are TRBV2 and TRBJ2-7; D is possibly TRBD1 (6 bases). V gave up 4 bases and J gave up 4 bases, with 11 bases separating them. The CDR3 has 13 residues. CDR1 and CDR2 from the germline V gene are SNHLY and FYNNEI.